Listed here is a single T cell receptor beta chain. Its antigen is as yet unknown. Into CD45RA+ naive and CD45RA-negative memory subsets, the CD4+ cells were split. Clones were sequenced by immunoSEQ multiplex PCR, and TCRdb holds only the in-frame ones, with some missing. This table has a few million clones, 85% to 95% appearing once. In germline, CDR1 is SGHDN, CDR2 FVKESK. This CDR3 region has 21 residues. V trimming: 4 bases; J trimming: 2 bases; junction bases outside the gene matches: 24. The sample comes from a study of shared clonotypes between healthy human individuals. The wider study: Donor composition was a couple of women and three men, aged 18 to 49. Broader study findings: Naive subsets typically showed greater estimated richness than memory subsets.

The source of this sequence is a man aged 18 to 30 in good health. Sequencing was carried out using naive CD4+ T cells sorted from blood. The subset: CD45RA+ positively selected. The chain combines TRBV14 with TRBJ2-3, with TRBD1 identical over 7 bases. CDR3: CASSLGLTGVFVDWATDTQYF. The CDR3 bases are TGTGCCAGCAGCCTAGGCCTAACAGGGGTTTTCGTCGATTGGGCCACAGATACGCAGTATTTT. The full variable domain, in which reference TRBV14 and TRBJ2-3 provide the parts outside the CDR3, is EAGVTQFPSHSVIEKGQTVTLRCDPISGHDNLYWYRRVMGKEIKFLLHFVKESKQDESGMPNNRFLAERTGGTYSTLKVQPAELEDSGVYFCASSLGLTGVFVDWATDTQYFGPGTRLTVL.